The present T cell receptor beta chain was sequenced within a study of multiple sclerosis patients with progressive multifocal leukoencephalopathy. The CDR3 is 14 residues long. Trimming pared 4 bases from V and 10 bases from J, leaving 19 bases between. Germline V gene lookup returns CDR1 SGHTA and CDR2 FQGNSA. Points from the study as a whole: In most PML patients, TRB repertoires appeared less diverse by entropy. Clones expanded at PML were already present before and during natalizumab.

Time point meaning: roughly 6 months of natalizumab therapy. Prior interferon beta treatment was universal, and the PML patients were all female. Worth noting for this clone: Its matching antigen is unknown.

Each PCR contained spiked synthetic TR CDR3 controls spanning every V-J pairing. TCRdb's copy holds only in-frame clones and misses some; the assay was immunoSEQ multiplex PCR. The sample has about 30,000 clones; 85% to 90% are singletons. This chain connects TRBV7-2 to TRBJ1-1; TRBD1 is a possible D gene (5 bases). The sequence was collected from a human donor with multiple sclerosis. The starting material was PBMCs, obtained from a patient treated with natalizumab. The CDR3 region has the DNA TGTGCCAGCAGCTACCCCCCCGGACAAGAATCAGCTTTCTTT. Residues: CASSYPPGQESAFF.